A selection of T cell receptor beta chains follows, all from one sample in a study of blood T cell repertoires in COVID-19. Some clones are missing from TCRdb's copy, which holds only in-frame ones; the method was immunoSEQ multiplex PCR. The data hold around 110,000 clones, with around four fifths observed a single time. Sequenced: peripheral blood. The receptors stem from a man aged 25 to 40 with acute or convalescent COVID-19. CDR3s leave out the opening cysteine and the closing phenylalanine or tryptophan. A D gene is named only where the DNA matches it firmly.

TRBV24-1,TRBJ2-7,-,ATSRSNPYEQY
TRBV18,TRBJ1-1,-,ASSPGTPPEAF
TRBV7-9,TRBJ2-5,-,ASNLGYGNLQETQY
TRBV3-1/TRBV3-2,TRBJ2-2,TRBD1,ASSQEETGAYTGELF
TRBV12-3/TRBV12-4,TRBJ2-3,-,ASSFGATDTQY
TRBV13,TRBJ1-1,-,ASSLFGGRMNTEAF
TRBV4-1,TRBJ2-7,TRBD1,ASSRGGQGTYEQY
TRBV3-1/TRBV3-2,TRBJ1-2,-,ASSTPGDYGYT
TRBV7-3,TRBJ2-3,TRBD2,ASSLAGGWADTQY
TRBV2,TRBJ2-1,TRBD1,ASSVGWDSKF
TRBV11-2,TRBJ2-1,TRBD2,ASSPTGREDNEQF
TRBV7-7,TRBJ1-5,TRBD1,ASSLVRQGAYQPQH
TRBV5-1,TRBJ2-3,TRBD1,ASSAETGGPTDTQY
TRBV7-6,TRBJ2-2,-,ASSLSQGGTAGELF
TRBV3-1/TRBV3-2,TRBJ1-2,-,ASSQAGGGLGGYT
TRBV19,TRBJ1-5,-,ASSMAFGRGNQPQH
TRBV27,TRBJ1-1,-,ASSLIRTHTEAF
TRBV5-4,TRBJ1-1,-,ASSLPPAEVTEAF
TRBV29-1,TRBJ1-1,TRBD1,SVGGQGTTEAF
TRBV4-1,TRBJ2-2,-,ASSPRASANTGELF
TRBV7-9,TRBJ2-6,-,ASWYAGAYSGANVLT
TRBV5-8,TRBJ2-5,-,ASVAEGWGLQETQY
TRBV7-8,TRBJ1-5,TRBD1,ASSSGQGGNQPQH
TRBV29-1,TRBJ2-7,TRBD1,SVDSGTGSYEQY
TRBV9,TRBJ1-3,-,ASSVAAQNTIY
TRBV30,TRBJ2-1,-,AWSAESYNEQF
TRBV19,TRBJ2-1,-,ASSLTGYYNEQF
TRBV19,TRBJ2-1,TRBD2,ATLGFTGGPNEQF
TRBV7-9,TRBJ2-3,TRBD1,ASSSGQGGTDTQY
TRBV6-1,TRBJ1-5,-,ASSEALWEERQPQH
TRBV19,TRBJ1-3,-,ASSISGGTGNTIY
TRBV9,TRBJ2-1,TRBD2,ASSAWTSGGSYNEQF
TRBV5-1,TRBJ2-3,TRBD2,ASGIAGAGETQY
TRBV5-6,TRBJ1-1,-,ASSSTGGLNTEAF
TRBV9,TRBJ2-7,TRBD2,ASSPTSGASYEQY
TRBV12-5,TRBJ1-1,-,ASGLVRTRNTEAF
TRBV14,TRBJ2-3,TRBD2,ASSQGHLAGADTQY
TRBV5-8,TRBJ2-2,TRBD1,ANGGQGALSNTGELF
TRBV7-2,TRBJ1-1,TRBD1,ASSLDIGQGNTEAF
TRBV13,TRBJ2-5,-,ASSLEGDQETQY
TRBV12-5,TRBJ2-1,-,ASGLFARGASGNEQF
TRBV11-1,TRBJ2-5,-,ASSFSRAERETQY
TRBV6-5,TRBJ1-4,TRBD1,ASSYDRGWEKLF
TRBV4-1,TRBJ2-3,-,ASSRTSSYRSSYTDTQY
TRBV29-1,TRBJ2-3,-,SVEEGGTSQDTQY